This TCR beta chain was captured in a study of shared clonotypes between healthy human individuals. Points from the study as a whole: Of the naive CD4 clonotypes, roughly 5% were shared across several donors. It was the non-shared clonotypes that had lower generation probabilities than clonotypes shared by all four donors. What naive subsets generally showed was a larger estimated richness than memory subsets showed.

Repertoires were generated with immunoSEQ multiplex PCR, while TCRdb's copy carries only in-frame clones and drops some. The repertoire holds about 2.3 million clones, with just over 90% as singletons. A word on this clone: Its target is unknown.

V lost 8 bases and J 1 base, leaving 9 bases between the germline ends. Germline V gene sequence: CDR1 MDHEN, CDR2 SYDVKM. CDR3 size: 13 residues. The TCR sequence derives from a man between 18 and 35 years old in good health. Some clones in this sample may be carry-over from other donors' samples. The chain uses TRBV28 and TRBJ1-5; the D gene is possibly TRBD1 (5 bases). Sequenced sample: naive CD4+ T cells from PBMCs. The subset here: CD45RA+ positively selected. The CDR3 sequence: CASDSGSNQPQHF. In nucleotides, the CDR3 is TGTGCCAGCGATTCAGGGAGCAATCAGCCCCAGCATTTT.